The subject of this entry is one T cell receptor beta chain. The sample belongs to a study of blood T cell repertoires in COVID-19. Overall study: The United States, Italy and Spain supplied acute and convalescent COVID-19 samples. T cells, B-cell-depleted T cells, or PBMCs provided the cDNA or gDNA that served as material.

Study processing details: Estimated nucleated cell counts came from reference gene primer amplification. TCRdb keeps only in-frame clones here, not all; method: immunoSEQ multiplex PCR. V, J and clone size derive from that table, while D and trimming were established from the DNA sequence. The table shows approximately 51,000 clones, with roughly nine tenths occurring only once. The germline gives CDR1 KGHSH, CDR2 LQKENI. CDR3 size: 15 residues. V lost 0 bases to trimming and J lost 0 bases, with 8 bases between them. Material for sequencing was peripheral blood. The sequence was obtained from a man between 65 and 85 years old with active COVID-19. The chain is built from TRBV18 and TRBJ1-1, with D perhaps matching TRBD1 (5 bases). CDR3 sequence (DNA): TGTGCCAGCTCACCACCGGACAAATTGAACACTGAAGCTTTCTTT. Protein sequence: CASSPPDKLNTEAFF.